This T cell receptor beta chain was profiled in a study of T cell repertoires in cytomegalovirus infection. Overall study: Evidence of both CMV infection and a matching HLA type came from public TCR beta signatures. Overall study findings and caveats: HLA-C-restricted CMV-specific TCR beta clonotypes prevailed in the ex vivo response.

TCRdb re-called the reads with MiXCR, one entry per CDR3 protein. The data show around 500,000 distinct CDR3 sequences, 42% seen once. Note on this clonotype: Its antigen remains unidentified.

The CDR3 is made up of 14 amino acids. Germline V lookup: CDR1 MNHNY, CDR2 SVGAGI (reference sequence). With V trimmed by 8 bases and J by 3 bases, 9 bases remained unmatched. V usage is TRBV6-6 and J usage is TRBJ1-1; 7 positions agree with TRBD1. The clonotype was recovered from a human donor in good health (CMV status not recorded). Some clones in this sample may be carry-over from other donors' samples. Material: cultured PBMCs, obtained from culture after CMV antigen stimulation. The CDR3 region is CASARDRSYTEAFF. Here the CDR3 DNA reads TGTGCCAGCGCGCGGGACAGAAGTTACACTGAAGCTTTCTTT.